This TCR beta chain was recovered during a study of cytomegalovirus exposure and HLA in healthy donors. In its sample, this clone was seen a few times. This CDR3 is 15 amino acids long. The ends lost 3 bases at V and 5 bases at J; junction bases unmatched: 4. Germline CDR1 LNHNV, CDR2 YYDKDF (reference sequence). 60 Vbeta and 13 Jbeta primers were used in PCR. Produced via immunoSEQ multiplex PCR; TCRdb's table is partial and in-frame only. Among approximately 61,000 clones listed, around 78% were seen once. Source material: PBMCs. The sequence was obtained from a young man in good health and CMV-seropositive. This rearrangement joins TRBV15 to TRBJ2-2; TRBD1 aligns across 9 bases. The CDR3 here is CATSSDRGITGELFF. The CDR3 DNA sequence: TGTGCCACCAGCAGCGACAGGGGGATAACCGGGGAGCTGTTTTTT.